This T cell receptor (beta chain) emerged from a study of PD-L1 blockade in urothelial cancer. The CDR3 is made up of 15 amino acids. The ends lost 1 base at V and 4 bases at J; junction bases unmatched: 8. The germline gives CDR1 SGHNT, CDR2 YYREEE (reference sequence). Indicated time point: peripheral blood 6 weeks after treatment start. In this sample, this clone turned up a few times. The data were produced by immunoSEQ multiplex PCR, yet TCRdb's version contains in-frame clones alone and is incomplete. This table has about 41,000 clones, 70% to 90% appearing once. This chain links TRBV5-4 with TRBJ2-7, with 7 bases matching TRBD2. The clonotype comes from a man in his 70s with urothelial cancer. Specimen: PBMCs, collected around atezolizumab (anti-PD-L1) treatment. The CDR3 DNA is TGTGCCAGCAGCTTGAGGGGAGGGCCAGGTTACGAGCAGTACTTC. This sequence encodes CASSLRGGPGYEQYF. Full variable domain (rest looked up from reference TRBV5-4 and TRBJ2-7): ETGVTQSPTHLIKTRGQQVTLRCSSQSGHNTVSWYQQALGQGPQFIFQYYREEENGRGNFPPRFSGLQFPNYSSELNVNALELDDSALYLCASSLRGGPGYEQYFGPGTRLTVT.